Listed below are T cell receptor beta chains from one sample, sequenced in a study of T cell responses to AZD1222 COVID-19 vaccine. Profiled with immunoSEQ multiplex PCR; TCRdb holds only in-frame clones, not every one. Of under 140,000 clones listed, about 90% are singletons. The sequenced sample was peripheral blood, obtained 28 days after the second AZD1222 dose. All receptors derive from an adult who received the AZD1222 COVID-19 vaccine. CDR3s include the opening cysteine and the closing phenylalanine or tryptophan. A D gene is named only where the DNA matches it firmly. Only some rows state a clone size, as once, few, many or a class for expanded clones.

J gene | V gene | CDR3 length | clone size | D gene | CDR3 DNA | CDR3 protein
TRBJ2-2 | TRBV19 | 13 | . | . | TGTGCCAGTACACGCAGGGCCACCGGGGAGCTGTTTTTT | CASTRRATGELFF
TRBJ2-1 | TRBV5-1 | 14 | . | TRBD1 | TGCGCCAGCAGCCTTGGACAGGGGGCGAATGAGCAGTTCTTC | CASSLGQGANEQFF
TRBJ1-1 | TRBV19 | 13 | . | . | TGTGCCAGTGCTCCGGGAACGAACACTGAAGCTTTCTTT | CASAPGTNTEAFF
TRBJ1-2 | TRBV7-9 | 14 | . | . | TGTGCCAGCAGCACCACGGAAGGGTTCTATGGCTACACCTTC | CASSTTEGFYGYTF
TRBJ2-7 | TRBV5-5 | 14 | . | . | TGTGCCAGCAGCTTGACTAGCACGTCCTACGAGCAGTACTTC | CASSLTSTSYEQYF
TRBJ2-7 | TRBV7-9 | 14 | . | TRBD2 | TGTGCCAGCAGCGTTAGCGGGAGGGTCTACGAGCAGTACTTC | CASSVSGRVYEQYF
TRBJ2-1 | TRBV19 | 17 | few | TRBD1 | TGTGCCAGTAGGCGGGACAGGGGAATTCCTTCCTACAATGAGCAGTTCTTC | CASRRDRGIPSYNEQFF
TRBJ2-2 | TRBV3-1/TRBV3-2 | 14 | once | . | TGTGCCAGCAGCCAATTAGATTTCACCGGGGAGCTGTTTTTT | CASSQLDFTGELFF
TRBJ1-1 | TRBV5-4 | 13 | . | . | TGTGCCAGCAGCACAGGGCTGGGCACTGAAGCTTTCTTT | CASSTGLGTEAFF
TRBJ1-5 | TRBV6-5 | 14 | once | TRBD1 | TGTGCCAGCAGAATCGGGACAGGCGTTTGGCCCCAGCATTTT | CASRIGTGVWPQHF
TRBJ2-2 | TRBV3-1/TRBV3-2 | 14 | . | . | TGTGCCAGCAGCCTGAACAGGGCGGTCGGGGAGCTGTTTTTT | CASSLNRAVGELFF
TRBJ1-5 | TRBV21-1 | 17 | . | . | TGTGCCAGCAGCAATGGGGGCGTAGGTTATAGCAATCAGCCCCAGCATTTT | CASSNGGVGYSNQPQHF
TRBJ1-4 | TRBV9 | 16 | . | . | TGTGCCAGCAGCGTAGCTCTGAGGAAGGCTAATGAAAAACTGTTTTTT | CASSVALRKANEKLFF
TRBJ1-2 | TRBV13 | 15 | . | . | TGTGCCAGCAGCCTAGGCGGCAGGGCGAACTATGGCTACACCTTC | CASSLGGRANYGYTF
TRBJ1-5 | TRBV10-1 | 15 | . | . | TGCGCCAGCAGTGAGGGGTACTCTCGCAATCAGCCCCAGCATTTT | CASSEGYSRNQPQHF
TRBJ2-5 | TRBV5-1 | 15 | . | . | TGCGCCAGCAGCTTGGGCGGGACGGATGTTCAGACCCAGTACTTC | CASSLGGTDVQTQYF
TRBJ1-4 | TRBV28 | 15 | . | . | TGTGCCAGCAGCCCCTCCCCACTAAGACATGAAAAACTGTTTTTT | CASSPSPLRHEKLFF
TRBJ2-7 | TRBV6-5 | 15 | few | . | TGTGCCAGCCGTTATGGGAGACTTGGGGGCTACGAGCAGTACTTC | CASRYGRLGGYEQYF
TRBJ2-4 | TRBV6-1 | 17 | . | . | TGTGCCAGCAGTGAAGCGTACGCTGGGACCCTAAGTAACATTCAGTACTTC | CASSEAYAGTLSNIQYF
TRBJ1-1 | TRBV5-6 | 11 | . | . | TGTGCCAGCACCCGACGAACTGAAGCTTTCTTT | CASTRRTEAFF
TRBJ2-3 | TRBV11-2 | 18 | . | . | TGTGCCAGCAGCTTAGTAATTTTGCGGGAAAGAAACACAGATACGCAGTATTTT | CASSLVILRERNTDTQYF
TRBJ2-4 | TRBV7-8 | 13 | . | TRBD1 | TGTGCCAGCAGCCCAACAGGGGTGAACATTCAGTACTTC | CASSPTGVNIQYF
TRBJ1-5 | TRBV10-1 | 17 | . | . | TGCGCCAGCAGTGATTCAATGGCAGGGACGAGCAATCAGCCCCAGCATTTT | CASSDSMAGTSNQPQHF
TRBJ1-5 | TRBV28 | 16 | . | . | TGTGCCAGCAATCCCCCGCCCGGATTTAGCAATCAGCCCCAGCATTTT | CASNPPPGFSNQPQHF
TRBJ1-1 | TRBV11-2 | 15 | . | . | TGTGCCAGCAGCTTAGGGGCAGGGATGAACACTGAAGCTTTCTTT | CASSLGAGMNTEAFF
TRBJ2-3 | TRBV5-6 | 15 | once | TRBD1 | TGTGCCAGCAGCTCCGGACAGGGGAAGGCAGATACGCAGTATTTT | CASSSGQGKADTQYF
TRBJ1-3 | TRBV5-8 | 16 | . | . | TGTGCCAGCAGCTTACCCCCCAGTTTGAATGGAAACACCATATATTTT | CASSLPPSLNGNTIYF
TRBJ1-4 | TRBV2 | 14 | . | TRBD1 | TGTGCCAGCAGTGAGGAGGGGGCCTGGGAAAAACTGTTTTTT | CASSEEGAWEKLFF
TRBJ1-2 | TRBV6-2/TRBV6-3 | 15 | . | TRBD1 | TGTGCCAGCAGTTACGGGGACAGGGTGACCTATGGCTACACCTTC | CASSYGDRVTYGYTF
TRBJ2-1 | TRBV3-1/TRBV3-2 | 15 | . | . | TGTGCCAGCAGCCAAGCCAGGGCGGTCTACAATGAGCAGTTCTTC | CASSQARAVYNEQFF
TRBJ2-7 | TRBV5-1 | 15 | . | . | TGCGCCAGCAGCTCCCAGGCCATGACCTCCTACGAGCAGTACTTC | CASSSQAMTSYEQYF
TRBJ2-3 | TRBV9 | 16 | . | TRBD2 | TGTGCCAGCAGCGCGACTAGCGGGGTAAACACAGATACGCAGTATTTT | CASSATSGVNTDTQYF
TRBJ1-5 | TRBV7-9 | 15 | . | TRBD1 | TGTGCCAGCAGCGTCGGACAGGGTGACAATCAGCCCCAGCATTTT | CASSVGQGDNQPQHF